The 23 T cell receptor beta chains listed next were all sequenced from one sample in a study. TCRdb reprocessed the 5' RACE reads with MiXCR, giving one entry per CDR3 protein. The data contain about 60,000 distinct CDR3 sequences, around 30% of them singletons. The sequencing input was tumor-infiltrating naive CD4+ T cells sorted from the breast tumor. This sample's subset: naive CD4+ T cells, CD4+CD45RA+CD25-. The receptors here all came from a female donor with breast cancer.

V and J are TRBV11-2 and TRBJ1-1; the match to TRBD1 covers 9 bases. Germline assignment: CDR1 SGHAT and CDR2 FQNNGV. Trimming at V came to 4 bases and at J to 12 bases, leaving 12 bases not matched to a gene. This CDR3 is built from 14 residues. The CDR3 protein is CASSSLGTGSPTFF. CDR3 DNA sequence: TGTGCCAGCAGCTCCCTCGGGACAGGGTCTCCGACTTTCTTT.

This clonotype has just a few counts. The CDR3 sequence: CASSFSPGNQPQHF. The CDR3 DNA follows: TGTGCCAGCAGCTTTTCGCCCGGCAATCAGCCCCAGCATTTT. The gene calls are TRBV7-9 and TRBJ1-5; D gene unclear. The CDR3 is 14 residues long. Germline V lookup: CDR1 SEHNR, CDR2 FQNEAQ (reference sequence). V lost 3 bases to trimming and J lost 2 bases, with 8 bases between them.

This chain connects TRBV4-1 to TRBJ1-1; no reliable D call. The CDR3 totals 15 residues. Germline-derived CDR1 and CDR2 are MGHRA and YSYEKL. Trimming cost V 1 base and J 4 bases, with 13 bases left between them. In nucleotides, the CDR3 is TGCGCCAGCAGCCAAGGACACGGGTCAGGCACTGAAGCTTTCTTT. Translated: CASSQGHGSGTEAFF.

The J gene is TRBJ2-1, the V gene TRBV4-2; 8 nucleotides agree with TRBD2. The V segment lost 1 base and the J segment 9 bases; nucleotides outside the gene matches: 8. CDR3 size: 15 residues. Per the germline V gene, CDR1 is LGHNA and CDR2 is YNFKEQ. The CDR3: CASSQGFSGKGEQFF. The CDR3 bases are TGTGCCAGCAGCCAAGGGTTTAGCGGGAAGGGTGAGCAGTTCTTC.

The chain recombines TRBV5-1 with TRBJ1-2; 9 bases map to TRBD1. The germline gives CDR1 SGHRS, CDR2 YFSETQ. This CDR3 comprises 15 residues. Losses at the gene ends were 2 bases for V and 4 bases for J; bases not matched to a gene: 6. CDR3 region: CASSLTGGESYGYTF. CDR3 nucleotide sequence: TGCGCCAGCAGCTTAACAGGGGGCGAGAGCTATGGCTACACCTTC. The complete variable domain, with remaining parts taken from reference TRBV5-1 and TRBJ1-2, reads KAGVTQTPRYLIKTRGQQVTLSCSPISGHRSVSWYQQTPGQGLQFLFEYFSETQRNKGNFPGRFSGRQFSNSRSEMNVSTLELGDSALYLCASSLTGGESYGYTFGSGTRLTVV.

There are a few counts of this clonotype. The chain joins TRBV12-3 or TRBV12-4 to TRBJ2-2; D possibly corresponds to TRBD2 (6 bases). Trimming shortened V by 5 bases and J by 0 bases, and 13 bases separated the two germline ends. This CDR3 spans 16 amino acids. CDR3 sequence (DNA): TGTGCCAGCAGTCGGGGGAGGAGAACGAACACCGGGGAGCTGTTTTTT. It encodes CASSRGRRTNTGELFF.

This clonotype was seen repeatedly, ten times or more. V is TRBV2 and J is TRBJ2-6, with 8 bases fitting TRBD2. The CDR3 sequence is 16 residues long. After removal of 5 bases from V and 0 bases from J, the junction contained 3 bases not matched to a gene. Germline CDR1 is SNHLY and CDR2 is FYNNEI. CDR3: CASSRGGISGANVLTF. The CDR3 DNA reads as TGTGCCAGCAGTCGGGGGGGGATCTCTGGGGCCAACGTCCTGACTTTC.

V usage is TRBV7-8 and J usage is TRBJ1-3, with D hard to call. CDR1 and CDR2 from the germline V gene are SGHVS and FQNEAQ. Between the trimmed V and J ends, which lost 1 base and 0 bases, there was a span of 10 bases. There are 16 residues in the CDR3. CDR3 amino acids: CASSLGGLRSGNTIYF. The DNA for the CDR3 is TGTGCCAGCAGCTTAGGAGGACTCCGCTCTGGAAACACCATATATTTT. Full variable domain (missing parts from reference TRBV7-8 and TRBJ1-3): GAGVSQSPRYKVAKRGQDVALRCDPISGHVSLFWYQQALGQGPEFLTYFQNEAQLDKSGLPSDRFFAERPEGSVSTLKIQRTQQEDSAVYLCASSLGGLRSGNTIYFGEGSWLTVV.

Note on this clonotype: One junction end does not reproduce the germline sequence, and a read error may be involved. The chain has TRBV7-7 and TRBJ2-2; D is unclear. This CDR3 region has 15 residues. Per the germline V gene, CDR1 is SSHAT and CDR2 is FNYEAQ (reference sequence). In nucleotides, the CDR3 is TGTGCTAGCAGCCGGGCCGCGGCGGACACCGGGGAGCTGTTTTTT. Its translation is CASSRAAADTGELFF.

This clonotype showed up just a few times. The chain has TRBV7-2 and TRBJ1-1; weak D call: TRBD1 (5 bases). The germline CDR1 and CDR2 sequences are SGHTA and FQGNSA. The V gene lost 1 base and the J gene lost 4 bases, with 13 bases spanning the gap. The CDR3 has 15 amino acids. As DNA, the CDR3 is TGTGCCAGCAGCTTAGAACCTCGGGGGGGCACTGAAGCTTTCTTT. Protein product: CASSLEPRGGTEAFF.

This chain uses TRBV20-1 with TRBJ2-5, with D hard to call. Germline loops: CDR1 DFQATT, CDR2 SNEGSKA (reference sequence). The length of the CDR3 is 11 residues. The V end was cut by 6 bases, the J end by 5 bases, with 10 bases between. Here the CDR3 reads CSAIARETQYF. CDR3 nucleotide sequence: TGCAGTGCAATAGCACGGGAGACCCAGTACTTC.

Points on this clonotype: With a much larger clone just one base away, this may be a read error. The chain joins TRBV12-3 or TRBV12-4 to TRBJ1-3, with D hard to call. The V end lost 4 bases, the J end lost 9 bases, and 13 bases lay between the germline ends. The CDR3 length is 13 residues. The CDR3 DNA reads TGTGCCAGCAGTTCGACAACAAAAGGCACCATATATTTT. It specifies CASSSTTKGTIYF.

This clonotype turned up a few times. V is TRBV28 and J is TRBJ1-5; D remains ambiguous. There are 13 residues in the CDR3. Between the trimmed V and J ends, which lost 8 bases and 3 bases, there was a span of 11 bases. Germline V gene sequence: CDR1 MDHEN, CDR2 SYDVKM. DNA of the CDR3: TGTGCCAGCTTCAGGAATGACAATCAGCCCCAGCATTTT. Protein: CASFRNDNQPQHF.

The genes are TRBV10-1 and TRBJ2-1; the D is unclear. The CDR3 runs to 15 residues. The germline V gene encodes CDR1 WNHNN and CDR2 SYGVQD (reference sequence). The V end was cut by 6 bases, the J end by 12 bases, with 24 bases between. CDR3 sequence reads: CASRGRVHPPMVQFF. CDR3 DNA sequence: TGCGCCAGCAGGGGCCGGGTCCACCCCCCAATGGTGCAGTTCTTC.

The table lists this clonotype with a few counts. J is TRBJ1-1 and V is TRBV6-5; TRBD1 is a possible D gene (6 bases). This CDR3 contains 12 residues. Looked up from germline, CDR1 is MNHEY and CDR2 is SVGAGI. With 8 bases removed from V and 1 base from J, the gap between germline ends came to 8 bases. The CDR3 loop is CASHRENTEAFF. CDR3 DNA sequence: TGTGCCAGCCACAGGGAGAACACTGAAGCTTTCTTT.

As to this clonotype: The conserved closing phenylalanine or tryptophan is absent in this CDR3, likely reflecting a read error. The chain uses TRBV7-2 and TRBJ1-1, with a weak D call TRBD1 (5 bases). Germline assignment: CDR1 SGHTA and CDR2 FQGNSA. This CDR3 contains 13 residues. The germline V and J ends were trimmed by 4 bases and 0 bases, with 6 bases remaining between them. CDR3 DNA: TGTGCCAGCAGCTCGACAGTGAACACTGAAGCTTTCCTT. Encoded protein: CASSSTVNTEAFL.

On this clonotype itself: The CDR3 does not close with the conserved phenylalanine or tryptophan, likely indicating a read error. The genes are TRBV5-1 and TRBJ2-1; TRBD2 matches 7 bases. The J segment lost 0 bases and the V segment lost 4 bases, leaving 7 bases of the junction unmatched. CDR1 is SGHRS and CDR2 is YFSETQ in the germline V gene. The CDR3 runs to 16 residues. Here the CDR3 reads CASSTLAGTSYNEQFL. The CDR3 DNA reads as TGCGCCAGCAGCACCTTAGCGGGTACCTCCTACAATGAGCAGTTCCTC.

V is TRBV6-6 and J is TRBJ2-7; D could derive from TRBD1 or TRBD2 (7 bases each). V was pared by 6 bases and J by 4 bases, with 19 bases between. Germline CDR1 MNHNY, CDR2 SVGAGI (reference sequence). The CDR3 is 15 residues long. The chain's CDR3 is CASSSPPGGAYEQYF. For the CDR3, the DNA is TGTGCCAGCAGCTCCCCTCCAGGGGGGGCTTACGAGCAGTACTTC.

The table lists this clonotype with a count of one. The CDR3 ends on some other residue instead of the conserved phenylalanine or tryptophan, so this is likely a read error. This chain joins TRBV5-4 and TRBJ2-7; D gene uncertain. Germline values: CDR1 SGHNT, CDR2 YYREEE (reference sequence). Deletions cut 4 bases from V and 3 bases from J, with 11 bases between. The CDR3 extends over 13 amino acids. The CDR3 sequence is CASSNAGVYEQYL. The CDR3 DNA reads as TGTGCCAGCAGCAATGCAGGTGTCTACGAGCAGTACCTC.

At least ten counts were recorded for this clonotype. The V call is TRBV7-2, the J call TRBJ1-2; 11 positions agree with TRBD1. Germline V gene sequence: CDR1 SGHTA, CDR2 FQGNSA. The V gene end was trimmed by 5 bases and the J gene end by 4 bases; junction bases not matched to a gene: 9. CDR3 size: 16 residues. The CDR3 sequence: CASSLNPGTGGYGYTF. CDR3 bases: TGTGCCAGCAGCCTCAACCCCGGGACAGGGGGCTATGGCTACACCTTC.

The chain recombines TRBV28 with TRBJ1-2; the D is unclear. V shed 5 bases and J shed 4 bases, with 11 bases lying between them. The CDR3 loop spans 13 amino acids. Germline CDR1 is MDHEN and CDR2 is SYDVKM. The CDR3 loop reads CASSLTQPYGYTF. In DNA, the CDR3 is TGTGCCAGCAGTCTTACCCAGCCCTATGGCTACACCTTC.

The J gene is TRBJ1-6, the V gene TRBV7-2; D unclear. This CDR3 has 14 amino acids. The V gene lost 2 bases and the J gene lost 5 bases, with 7 bases spanning the gap. Germline values: CDR1 SGHTA, CDR2 FQGNSA. CDR3 protein: CASSLRQDNSPLHF. CDR3 nucleotide sequence: TGTGCCAGCAGCTTAAGGCAGGATAATTCACCCCTCCACTTT.

V and J are TRBV7-2 and TRBJ2-7; 9 bases align to TRBD2. The V segment lost 5 bases and the J segment 0 bases; nucleotides outside the gene matches: 5. The CDR3 length is 15 residues. Germline CDR1 reads SGHTA; CDR2 reads FQGNSA. CDR3 DNA sequence: TGTGCCAGCAGCCAGGGACTAGCCTTCTCCTACGAGCAGTACTTC. Amino acid sequence: CASSQGLAFSYEQYF. The complete variable domain, with remaining parts taken from reference TRBV7-2 and TRBJ2-7, reads GAGVSQSPSNKVTEKGKDVELRCDPISGHTALYWYRQSLGQGLEFLIYFQGNSAPDKSGLPSDRFSAERTGGSVSTLTIQRTQQEDSAVYLCASSQGLAFSYEQYFGPGTRLTVT.